Listed here is a single T cell receptor (beta chain). Source study methods: Estimated nucleated cell counts came from reference gene primer amplification. The protocol was immunoSEQ multiplex PCR, while the TCRdb copy is restricted to in-frame clones and leaves out a portion. Clonal size and the V and J genes are those of that table, whereas D and trimming came from the DNA. The data hold fewer than 200,000 clones, with about 90% observed a single time. The study drew participants aged roughly 18 to 89 years from approximately 23 US areas. Germline CDR1 is SGHVS and CDR2 is FQNEAQ. The CDR3 contains 14 residues. Trimming at V came to 4 bases and at J to 4 bases, leaving 5 bases not matched to a gene. This specimen belongs to a study of blood T cell repertoires in COVID-19. Study overall: The United States, Italy and Spain provided the acute and convalescent COVID-19 samples.

This receptor was obtained from a human donor with acute COVID-19. The donor label of this sample is uncertain. Sequencing was carried out using PBMCs or T cells enriched from blood (not recorded which). The chain uses TRBV7-8 and TRBJ1-2, with TRBD1 matching over 8 bases. The CDR3 nucleotides are TGTGCCAGCAGCTCAAGACAGGGGATCTATGGCTACACCTTC. As protein: CASSSRQGIYGYTF.